This T cell receptor (beta chain) comes out of a study of T cells in Graves' hyperthyroidism and ophthalmopathy. In its sample, this clonotype was seen a few times. Researchers amplified the TCR beta CDR3 regions from RNA transcripts. HTBI primers were the set used in a first-round RT-PCR of the TCR CDR3. TCRdb itself ran the multiplex PCR reads through MiXCR, one entry per CDR3 protein. Of hundreds of thousands of distinct CDR3 sequences detected, around 15% appear once; the ten largest clones hold less than 15%. The CDR3 totals 16 residues. The V gene's germline CDR1 is SGHNT and CDR2 YYREEE (reference sequence). Trimming took 3 bases from V and 7 from J; bases not matched to a gene: 9.

This sequence joins TRBV5-4 and TRBJ1-6; 8 nucleotides agree with TRBD1. The sample consisted of blood. This receptor was identified in a man between 18 and 29 years old with Graves' ophthalmopathy. The CDR3 here is CASSYDRGQVNSPLHF. The CDR3 nucleotides read TGTGCCAGCAGCTATGATCGGGGACAGGTCAATTCACCCCTCCACTTT.